What follows are 8 T cell receptor beta chains derived from one specimen sequenced in a study of T cell responses to AZD1222 COVID-19 vaccine. The table came from immunoSEQ multiplex PCR; TCRdb's copy has only in-frame clones and leaves some out. The sample consists of approximately 100,000 clones, roughly 84% of them appearing once. The sequencing here drew on peripheral blood, taken on day 0 of AZD1222 vaccination. These receptors all stem from an adult in good health.

The V and J genes are TRBV27 and TRBJ2-6, with TRBD1 matching over 7 bases. CDR3 length: 14 residues. With 8 bases clipped from V and 2 bases from J, the junction kept 3 bases outside the gene matches. Germline CDR1 is MNHEY and CDR2 is SMNVEV (reference sequence). The CDR3: CASQGVAGANVLTF. CDR3 coding DNA: TGTGCCAGCCAGGGGGTAGCTGGGGCCAACGTCCTGACTTTC.

The rearrangement joins TRBV7-3 to TRBJ2-2; D not resolved. V lost 1 base and J lost 0, with 3 bases in between. Germline CDR1 reads SGHTA; CDR2 reads FQGTGA. CDR3 size: 14 residues. CDR3 protein: CASSLNPNTGELFF. DNA of the CDR3: TGTGCCAGCAGCTTAAATCCGAACACCGGGGAGCTGTTTTTT.

V gene TRBV9 combines with J gene TRBJ2-7; 10 bases are shared with TRBD2. This CDR3 contains 16 residues. Germline-derived CDR1 and CDR2 are SGDLS and YYNGEE. J was trimmed by 5 bases and V by 3 bases; bases with no gene match: 11. CDR3 in amino acids: CASSAAGAGGLDEQYF. CDR3 DNA: TGTGCCAGCAGCGCCGCGGGAGCGGGAGGGCTCGACGAGCAGTACTTC.

This rearrangement joins TRBV29-1 to TRBJ2-7; D tentatively fits TRBD1 or TRBD2 (6 bases each). The CDR3 totals 14 residues. Trimming took off 7 bases at V and 5 bases at J, with 21 bases between the two ends. The V gene's germline CDR1 is SQVTM and CDR2 ANQGSEA. Here the CDR3 reads CSAATSGDWDEQYF. In DNA form, the CDR3 reads TGCAGCGCCGCTACCTCAGGGGACTGGGACGAGCAGTACTTC.

The chain employs TRBV28 and TRBJ1-5; 7 bases are shared with TRBD1. The ends lost 4 bases at V and 6 bases at J; junction bases unmatched: 9. CDR1 and CDR2 from the germline V gene are MDHEN and SYDVKM. The CDR3 totals 15 residues. CDR3 amino acids: CASSSPKGAGQPQHF. The CDR3 bases are TGTGCCAGCAGTTCCCCTAAGGGGGCCGGTCAGCCCCAGCATTTT.

The CDR3 nucleotides are TGTGCCAGCAGCTCGGGGGGAGAGTACGAGCAGTACTTC. Translating gives CASSSGGEYEQYF. This sequence joins TRBV9 and TRBJ2-7; 7 bases are shared with TRBD2. Germline trimming cut 4 bases from V and 4 bases from J; bases unmatched to any gene: 5. The CDR3 runs to 13 residues. Germline V gene data show CDR1 as SGDLS and CDR2 as YYNGEE.

This clone has a handful of counts. The chain is built from TRBV12-3 or TRBV12-4 and TRBJ1-2, with D possibly being TRBD1 (5 bases). The CDR3 totals 12 residues. Between the trimmed V and J ends, which lost 5 bases and 2 bases, there was a span of 6 bases. The CDR3 here is CASSRGNYGYTF. Here the CDR3 DNA reads TGTGCCAGCAGTAGGGGAAACTATGGCTACACCTTC.

This clone was seen once. CDR3 residues: CASSPPGRGTHEQYF. CDR3 bases: TGTGCCAGCTCACCACCGGGCAGGGGCACCCACGAGCAGTACTTC. V is TRBV18 and J is TRBJ2-7; the D gene is possibly TRBD1 (6 bases). Per germline, CDR1 KGHSH and CDR2 LQKENI. V lost 0 bases and J lost 5, with 14 bases in between. The length of the CDR3 is 15 residues.